This note documents a single TCR beta chain sequence. A few counts support this clone. It lacks a known antigen. No much larger clone is present one base from it, and per-base qualities are unavailable. This sample was taken from a study of control samples from healthy donors and cancer patients (dated by TCRdb to the early 2020s). Receptor libraries were prepared by the immunoSEQ multiplex PCR assay. TCRdb retrieved this table from immuneACCESS and kept in-frame rearrangements only. Not all clones are present; in checked studies, unresolved V genes account for under half, and no reason is known for the remainder. In all, the sample holds roughly 88,000 clones, and 85% of those were seen once. Jointly, the top ten make up roughly 18% of the sample. There are 14 amino acids in the CDR3, from cysteine to phenylalanine inclusive. This entry keeps only the CDR3 DNA: 42 bases, framed from base 1. V is reduced by 4 bases and J by 5 bases, leaving a spacing of 12 bases between them. According to the germline V gene, CDR1 reads MRHNA and CDR2 reads SNTAGT.

This receptor was taken from a man younger than 40 in good health. This receptor chain uses TRBV6-4 and TRBJ2-1; TRBD2 is a weak D gene call, 6 bases matching. What was sequenced was blood. DNA sequence: TGTGCCAGCAGTGGGGAGGCGGGAAACAATGAGCAGTTCTTC. Protein translation: CASSGEAGNNEQFF.